The 14 T cell receptor beta chains below come from one sample, sequenced in a study of blood T cell repertoires in COVID-19 (dated by TCRdb to 2020 to 2021). The method behind the library was the immunoSEQ multiplex PCR assay. This is the immuneACCESS table as TCRdb keeps it, with only in-frame sequences that have V and J called. A part of the clones is gone; compared with another copy, unresolved V genes explain less than half, and the rest is unexplained. This sample is represented by 200,000 or so clones; approximately 83% of them were singletons. The ten largest account for roughly 9.7% of the sample. The sequenced sample consisted of peripheral blood. The receptors derive from a human donor with active or convalescent COVID-19. The donor label of this sample is uncertain.

The chain combines TRBV7-6 with TRBJ2-1, with D possibly matching TRBD1 (5 bases). V was pared by 6 bases and J by 6 bases, with 18 bases between. CDR1 is SGHVS and CDR2 is FNYEAQ in the germline V gene. The CDR3 covers 15 residues. The CDR3 DNA is TGTGCCAGCAGTCTCGACAGCCTAATACCCAATGAGCAGTTCTTC. It yields the protein CASSLDSLIPNEQFF.

The J gene is TRBJ1-1, the V gene TRBV9; no clear D gene. The CDR3 totals 14 residues. CDR1 and CDR2 (germline): SGDLS, YYNGEE. V lost 4 bases to trimming and J lost 3 bases, with 13 bases between them. The CDR3 nucleotides are TGTGCCAGCAGCAAACAGACCCAGGACACTGAAGCTTTCTTT. The encoded protein is CASSKQTQDTEAFF.

This clone was seen only a few times. This chain uses TRBV4-1 with TRBJ2-2, with 7 positions matching TRBD2. The CDR3 totals 15 residues. Germline V gene data show CDR1 as MGHRA and CDR2 as YSYEKL. J was trimmed by 4 bases and V by 4 bases; bases with no gene match: 6. As DNA, the CDR3 is TGCGCCAGCAGCCCCAGCCCGGGGGGCACCGGGGAGCTGTTTTTT. Its protein is CASSPSPGGTGELFF.

Concerning this clone itself: Distinct nucleotide sequences in the sample also encode this CDR3. V gene TRBV5-1 combines with J gene TRBJ1-2; 9 bases are shared with TRBD1. The trim removed 7 bases at V and 8 bases at J, leaving 9 bases unmatched. The germline V gene has CDR1 SGHRS and CDR2 YFSETQ. This CDR3 contains 13 residues. The CDR3 is CASGETGGRGYTF. As DNA, the CDR3 is TGCGCCAGCGGGGAGACAGGGGGGCGGGGCTACACCTTC.

This chain links TRBV4-3 with TRBJ1-4, with 10 bases matching TRBD1. J gave up 8 bases and V 1 base, and 10 bases lay outside the gene matches. The CDR3 totals 17 residues. Germline-derived CDR1 and CDR2 are LGHNA and YSLEER. In nucleotides, the CDR3 is TGCGCCAGCAGCCAAGGGGGACAGGGGTCCCGGGGGGAAAAACTGTTTTTT. Residues: CASSQGGQGSRGEKLFF.

The V call is TRBV5-1, the J call TRBJ2-1; TRBD2 aligns across 16 bases. Germline CDR1 is SGHRS and CDR2 is YFSETQ. This CDR3 is built from 17 residues. The V segment lost 4 bases and the J segment 5 bases; nucleotides outside the gene matches: 6. CDR3 loop: CASSAGTSGRGNNEQFF. The CDR3 nucleotides read TGCGCCAGCAGCGCAGGGACTAGCGGGAGGGGAAACAATGAGCAGTTCTTC.

The chain links TRBV30 to TRBJ2-5, with D possibly matching TRBD2 (5 bases). With 0 bases removed from V and 3 bases from J, the gap between germline ends came to 8 bases. The CDR3 consists of 13 residues. Looked up from germline, CDR1 is GTSNPN and CDR2 is SVGIG (reference sequence). CDR3 in amino acids: CAWSVLGEETQYF. The CDR3 region has the DNA TGTGCCTGGAGTGTACTAGGAGAAGAGACCCAGTACTTC.

This sequence joins TRBV9 and TRBJ2-1; 9 bases align to TRBD1. The junction had 0 bases not matched to a gene; V was cut back by 0 bases and J by 8 bases. CDR1 SGDLS and CDR2 YYNGEE come from the germline V gene. The length of the CDR3 is 13 residues. In DNA form, the CDR3 reads TGTGCCAGCAGCGTAGGGGACAGGGATGAGCAGTTCTTC. Protein: CASSVGDRDEQFF.

This chain connects TRBV28 to TRBJ1-1; TRBD1 matches 9 bases. From germline, CDR1 is MDHEN and CDR2 SYDVKM. The CDR3 consists of 12 residues. J lost 12 bases, V lost 2 bases, and 4 bases had no gene match. The CDR3 nucleotides read TGTGCCAGCAGTTTAAAGGGACAGGGAACTTTCTTT. It specifies CASSLKGQGTFF.

J is TRBJ1-4 and V is TRBV19; no firm D call. Trimming removed 4 bases from V and 12 bases from J, with 18 bases in between. The CDR3 is 14 amino acids. Per germline, CDR1 LNHDA and CDR2 SQIVND (reference sequence). The CDR3 DNA sequence: TGTGCCAGTAGTAGTAACGCGGGTTCTGATGAACTGTTTTTT. Encoded protein: CASSSNAGSDELFF.

This clone was seen a single time. V and J are TRBV18 and TRBJ2-2; D perhaps matches TRBD1 (5 bases). V was shortened by 5 bases and J by 7 bases, with 14 bases between the two germline ends. From germline, CDR1 is KGHSH and CDR2 LQKENI. The CDR3 is made up of 14 amino acids. The CDR3 sequence: CASSRQGQDGELFF. As DNA, the CDR3 is TGTGCCAGCTCAAGGCAGGGTCAGGACGGGGAGCTGTTTTTT.

The rearrangement uses TRBV5-4 and TRBJ2-1; a weak D match, TRBD1 (6 bases). Per germline, CDR1 SGHNT and CDR2 YYREEE (reference sequence). V lost 0 bases and J 1 base, leaving 8 bases between the germline ends. The CDR3 consists of 15 residues. The CDR3 coding sequence is TGTGCCAGCAGCTTGGACAGGGCGTCCTACAATGAGCAGTTCTTC. Translated: CASSLDRASYNEQFF.

The rearrangement links TRBV2 to TRBJ2-7; tentative D call: TRBD1 (7 bases). Germline assignment: CDR1 SNHLY and CDR2 FYNNEI. Trimming removed 8 bases at V and 3 bases at J, with 17 bases between. The CDR3 covers 14 residues. CDR3 residues: CASQTSGGSYEQYF. CDR3 DNA sequence: TGTGCCAGCCAAACGTCAGGGGGGAGCTACGAGCAGTACTTC.

The table lists this clone with a few counts. The chain couples TRBV29-1 to TRBJ2-3; the match to TRBD2 covers 13 bases. Germline values: CDR1 SQVTM, CDR2 ANQGSEA. Trimming took 6 bases from V and 4 from J; bases not matched to a gene: 10. The CDR3 has 16 residues. The CDR3 nucleotides are TGCAGCGTAAAAAGGGGACTAGCGGGGACACCAGATACGCAGTATTTT. Translating gives CSVKRGLAGTPDTQYF.